These 27 T cell receptor beta chains originate from one sample sequenced in a study of T-cell reconstitution after alpha-beta-depleted transplantation in children. Unique molecular identifiers were incorporated into the prepared TCRbeta library. TCRdb reanalysed the PCR reads using MiXCR and keeps one entry per CDR3 protein. The table lists 65,000 to 85,000 distinct CDR3 sequences, about 11% of them singletons. The sample in question was PBMCs, obtained before TCRalphabeta/CD19-depleted stem cell transplant. These receptors originate from a boy younger than 18 with acute myeloid leukemia, due to receive a stem cell transplant.

The table lists this clonotype with many counts. This chain uses TRBV7-9 with TRBJ1-1, with D possibly TRBD1 on 5 matching bases. The CDR3 spans 13 residues. In germline, CDR1 is SEHNR, CDR2 FQNEAQ (reference sequence). V was trimmed by 5 bases and J by 7 bases, leaving 14 bases between them. The CDR3 bases are TGTGCCAGCAGCCCGCGGGGGTTCGGTGAAGCTTTCTTT. Translation: CASSPRGFGEAFF.

This clonotype was counted at least ten times. The chain carries TRBV7-9 and TRBJ2-3, with 7 bases fitting TRBD1. The CDR3 spans 16 residues. The V gene's germline CDR1 is SEHNR and CDR2 FQNEAQ (reference sequence). Germline trimming cut 5 bases from V and 3 bases from J; bases unmatched to any gene: 11. CDR3 nucleotide sequence: TGTGCCAGCAGCACATACCTAGGGGGCGAAACAGATACGCAGTATTTT. It is translated as CASSTYLGGETDTQYF. The variable domain in full, with the rest retrieved from reference TRBV7-9 and TRBJ2-3, is DTGVSQNPRHKITKRGQNVTFRCDPISEHNRLYWYRQTLGQGPEFLTYFQNEAQLEKSRLLSDRFSAERPKGSFSTLEIQRTEQGDSAMYLCASSTYLGGETDTQYFGPGTRLTVL.

This clonotype was seen many times. The rearrangement uses TRBV12-3 or TRBV12-4 and TRBJ2-1; perhaps TRBD2 as D (6 bases). V gave up 3 bases and J gave up 7 bases, with 16 bases separating them. The CDR3 consists of 15 residues. This CDR3 reads CASSFNAGWENEQFF. Written as DNA, the CDR3 is TGTGCCAGCAGTTTTAACGCGGGATGGGAGAATGAGCAGTTCTTC.

Ten or more counts support this clonotype. The CDR3 nucleotides are TGTGCCAGCAGCTTAGCCAGAGGTGGTCTAGCGGTAACGAGCTCCTACAATGAGCAGTTCTTC. Translation gives CASSLARGGLAVTSSYNEQFF. The J gene is TRBJ2-1, the V gene TRBV7-2; 7 bases fit TRBD2. V lost 0 bases to trimming and J lost 0 bases; unmatched junction nucleotides: 17. The CDR3 runs to 21 residues. The germline V gene has CDR1 SGHTA and CDR2 FQGNSA. Supplemented by reference TRBV7-2 and TRBJ2-1, the full variable domain reads GAGVSQSPSNKVTEKGKDVELRCDPISGHTALYWYRQSLGQGLEFLIYFQGNSAPDKSGLPSDRFSAERTGGSVSTLTIQRTQQEDSAVYLCASSLARGGLAVTSSYNEQFFGPGTRLTVL.

In this sample, this clonotype turned up many times. V is TRBV9 and J is TRBJ2-7; no reliable D call. Trimming took 3 bases from V and 0 from J, leaving 7 bases between them. There are 13 residues in the CDR3. The germline V gene has CDR1 SGDLS and CDR2 YYNGEE. The CDR3 is CASSAENSYEQYF. Written as DNA, the CDR3 is TGTGCCAGCAGCGCCGAAAACTCCTACGAGCAGTACTTC.

Note on this clonotype: Given a much more abundant clone one base away, this may be a read error. V usage is TRBV11-1 and J usage is TRBJ2-3; weak D call: TRBD1 (6 bases). CDR1 is SGHAT, CDR2 FQDESV, per germline (reference sequence). The V gene lost 3 bases and the J gene lost 4 bases, with 29 bases spanning the gap. The CDR3 is 20 residues long. CDR3 in amino acids: CASSFPQQVQGPHGADTQYF. The CDR3 nucleotides read TGTGCCAGCAGCTTCCCCCAACAAGTTCAGGGGCCTCATGGGGCAGATACGCAGTATTTT.

This clonotype was observed a handful of times. V and J are TRBV5-1 and TRBJ2-2; D is unresolved. The CDR3 covers 14 residues. CDR1 is SGHRS and CDR2 is YFSETQ in the germline V gene. V was cut by 1 base and J by 3 bases, with 7 bases left in between. The CDR3 here is CASSLSKYTGELFF. CDR3 nucleotide sequence: TGCGCCAGCAGCTTGAGTAAATACACCGGGGAGCTGTTTTTT.

Many counts were recorded for this clonotype. This sequence joins TRBV6-5 and TRBJ1-5; D is unresolved. The CDR3 contains 15 residues. Germline lookup yields CDR1 MNHEY and CDR2 SVGAGI. The V and J ends lost 2 bases and 7 bases respectively, with 15 bases between them. CDR3 nucleotide sequence: TGTGCCAGCAGTTACCACGCGCTGGTTGGGCAGCCCCAGCATTTT. Protein product: CASSYHALVGQPQHF.

This clonotype was found a few times. At one boundary the junction diverges from the germline segment, which might be a read error. The chain joins TRBV13 to TRBJ2-7; maybe TRBD2 (5 bases). The CDR3 extends over 13 amino acids. Germline V lookup: CDR1 PRHDT, CDR2 FYEKMQ (reference sequence). The CDR3 DNA follows: TGTGCCAGCAGCTTAGGCGAAATGAGGGAACCGGACTTC. It encodes CASSLGEMREPDF.

This clonotype showed up many times. The chain links TRBV29-1 to TRBJ2-6; the D is unclear. This CDR3 comprises 14 residues. Germline V gives CDR1 SQVTM, CDR2 ANQGSEA. V lost 2 bases to trimming and J lost 10 bases, with 15 bases between them. The CDR3 DNA sequence: TGCAGCGTTGAATGGGAAGGGCAGGCGAACGTCCTGACTTTC. Protein product: CSVEWEGQANVLTF.

Many counts were recorded for this clonotype. The rearrangement joins TRBV5-6 to TRBJ1-1; tentatively, D is TRBD1 (6 bases). Germline-derived CDR1 and CDR2 are SGHDT and YYEEEE. CDR3 length equals 13 residues. The ends were cut back, 4 bases at V and 4 bases at J, with 11 bases in the middle. The CDR3 nucleotides are TGTGCCAGCAGCGTGGGACATCGCACTGAAGCTTTCTTT. The encoded protein is CASSVGHRTEAFF.

This clonotype was seen a few times. One junction end disagrees with the germline gene, perhaps due to a read error. The chain is built from TRBV30 and TRBJ1-1, with 7 bases identical to TRBD1. Germline CDR1 reads GTSNPN; CDR2 reads SVGIG (reference sequence). This CDR3 contains 10 residues. CDR3 protein: CAWSDREVFF. The CDR3 bases are TGTGCCTGGAGCGACAGGGAAGTTTTCTTT.

This clonotype was seen at least ten times. The chain has TRBV6-1 and TRBJ2-2; 8 nucleotides match TRBD1. V lost 6 bases and J lost 6; bases outside the gene matches: 9. In germline, CDR1 is MNHNS, CDR2 SASEGT. The CDR3 is 15 residues long. CDR3 region: CASSPGQGAAGELFF. Here the CDR3 DNA reads TGTGCCAGCAGCCCGGGGCAGGGGGCGGCCGGGGAGCTGTTTTTT.

In regard to this clonotype: A read error is possible here, since a much larger clone lies one base away. The rearrangement joins TRBV5-1 to TRBJ1-2; TRBD1 is a possible D gene (5 bases). CDR1 SGHRS and CDR2 YFSETQ come from the germline V gene. This CDR3 has 16 residues. CDR3 protein: CAGSPTSGDRTIGYTF. CDR3 nucleotide sequence: TGCGCCGGCAGCCCTACGAGTGGAGACAGAACTATAGGCTACACCTTC. Full variable domain (missing parts from reference TRBV5-1 and TRBJ1-2): KAGVTQTPRYLIKTRGQQVTLSCSPISGHRSVSWYQQTPGQGLQFLFEYFSETQRNKGNFPGRFSGRQFSNSRSEMNVSTLELGDSALYLCAGSPTSGDRTIGYTFGSGTRLTVV.

This clonotype was detected ten times or more. This chain uses TRBV3-1 with TRBJ2-7, with D possibly matching TRBD1 (6 bases). This CDR3 has 12 residues. V lost 4 bases to trimming and J lost 4 bases, with 8 bases between them. Per the germline V gene, CDR1 is LGHDT and CDR2 is YNNKEL (reference sequence). CDR3 nucleotides: TGTGCCAGCAGCCCCCAGGGGTACGAGCAGTACTTC. Translated, it gives CASSPQGYEQYF.

This clonotype appeared many times. The chain is built from TRBV7-9 and TRBJ2-5, with a tentative D call TRBD2 (7 bases). Germline V gene lookup returns CDR1 SEHNR and CDR2 FQNEAQ (reference sequence). The length of the CDR3 is 18 residues. V lost 5 bases to trimming and J lost 2 bases, with 24 bases between them. DNA of the CDR3: TGTGCCAGCAGCCCACCTCGTCGGGGGGCCTCACTACAAGAGACCCAGTACTTC. Its translation: CASSPPRRGASLQETQYF.

Ten or more counts support this clonotype. The chain joins TRBV18 to TRBJ2-1; TRBD2 matches 7 bases. Germline loops: CDR1 KGHSH, CDR2 LQKENI. The CDR3 is 17 residues long. The V segment lost 4 bases and the J segment 2 bases; nucleotides outside the gene matches: 11. CDR3 bases: TGTGCCAGCTCACTCTCAACCCCTAGCGGTACCTACAATGAGCAGTTCTTC. It yields the protein CASSLSTPSGTYNEQFF.

In its sample, this clonotype was seen many times. The genes are TRBV7-9 and TRBJ1-2, with D unclear. Germline values: CDR1 SEHNR, CDR2 FQNEAQ (reference sequence). Trimming cost V 1 base and J 3 bases, with 12 bases left between them. The CDR3 runs to 15 residues. In nucleotides, the CDR3 is TGTGCCAGCAGCTTAGTGGGTAGAGTGGACTATGGCTACACCTTC. Its protein is CASSLVGRVDYGYTF. Complete variable domain (other parts from reference TRBV7-9 and TRBJ1-2): DTGVSQNPRHKITKRGQNVTFRCDPISEHNRLYWYRQTLGQGPEFLTYFQNEAQLEKSRLLSDRFSAERPKGSFSTLEIQRTEQGDSAMYLCASSLVGRVDYGYTFGSGTRLTVV.

This clonotype was observed a few times. The chain employs TRBV5-1 and TRBJ2-3; TRBD2 matches at 9 bases. The germline gives CDR1 SGHRS, CDR2 YFSETQ. Trimming took 0 bases from V and 0 from J; bases not matched to a gene: 2. The CDR3 loop spans 16 amino acids. DNA for the CDR3: TGCGCCAGCAGCTTGGCCCTAGCGGGGAGCACAGATACGCAGTATTTT. Translating gives CASSLALAGSTDTQYF.

V and J are TRBV12-5 and TRBJ2-1, with 7 bases fitting TRBD2. V gave up 5 bases and J gave up 0 bases; unmatched junction bases: 13. The CDR3 contains 18 residues. Germline CDR1 reads LGHNT; CDR2 reads FRNRAP. The CDR3 sequence: CASGPRGGGESSYNEQFF. The CDR3 DNA is TGTGCTAGTGGTCCCCGAGGTGGGGGGGAAAGCTCCTACAATGAGCAGTTCTTC.

This clonotype was detected many times. V and J are TRBV24-1 and TRBJ2-5; 8 bases are shared with TRBD2. V shed 3 bases and J 1 base; nucleotides not matched to a gene: 3. CDR1 is KGHDR, CDR2 SFDVKD, per germline. CDR3 length: 15 amino acids. This chain's CDR3 is CATSDIGGVQETQYF. DNA of the CDR3: TGTGCCACCAGTGATATCGGGGGGGTCCAAGAGACCCAGTACTTC.

The rearrangement joins TRBV4-2 to TRBJ1-2; D remains ambiguous. Trimming left V 0 bases short and J 0 bases short, with 8 bases between. Germline CDR1 reads LGHNA; CDR2 reads YNFKEQ. The CDR3 contains 15 residues. The CDR3 DNA sequence: TGTGCCAGCAGCCAAGAGGTTCTAGCTAACTATGGCTACACCTTC. It codes for CASSQEVLANYGYTF.

The rearrangement links TRBV19 to TRBJ2-4; TRBD2 matches at 14 bases. The germline gives CDR1 LNHDA, CDR2 SQIVND (reference sequence). After removal of 5 bases from V and 0 bases from J, the junction contained 9 bases not matched to a gene. This CDR3 has 19 residues. This CDR3 is CASSALGLAGDRAKNIQYF. CDR3 coding DNA: TGTGCCAGTAGTGCCCTGGGACTAGCGGGGGATCGAGCCAAAAACATTCAGTACTTC.

The V call is TRBV12-3 or TRBV12-4, the J call TRBJ1-1, with 9 bases lining up with TRBD1. This CDR3 contains 17 residues. The ends lost 5 bases at V and 1 base at J; junction bases unmatched: 11. The CDR3 DNA reads as TGTGCCAGCAGTCTGGGACAGGGCCTGACGCGGAACACTGAAGCTTTCTTT. Protein product: CASSLGQGLTRNTEAFF.

This clonotype occurred many times. The gene calls are TRBV15 and TRBJ2-3; 8 bases match TRBD2. CDR3 length: 17 residues. Germline V gives CDR1 LNHNV, CDR2 YYDKDF (reference sequence). The trim removed 0 bases at V and 1 base at J, leaving 6 bases unmatched. The CDR3 is CATSREASGLGTDTQYF. CDR3 nucleotide sequence: TGTGCCACCAGCAGAGAGGCTAGCGGGTTAGGCACAGATACGCAGTATTTT.

This clonotype came up many times. The CDR3 DNA reads TGCAGCGTTGAGGCAAGCTCCTACGAGCAGTACTTC. This codes for CSVEASSYEQYF. The chain combines TRBV29-1 with TRBJ2-7; D is uncertain. This CDR3 region has 12 residues. Looked up from germline, CDR1 is SQVTM and CDR2 is ANQGSEA. V gave up 3 bases and J gave up 0 bases, with 6 bases separating them.

This clonotype showed up just a few times. The CDR3 DNA reads as TGTGCCAGCAGCTTAGCATTGAACACCGGGGAGCTGTTTTTT. Its protein is CASSLALNTGELFF. This sequence joins TRBV7-9 and TRBJ2-2; D gene unclear. The CDR3 spans 14 residues. V lost 0 bases, J lost 1 base, and 3 bases lay in between. CDR1 is SEHNR and CDR2 is FQNEAQ in the germline V gene (reference sequence).